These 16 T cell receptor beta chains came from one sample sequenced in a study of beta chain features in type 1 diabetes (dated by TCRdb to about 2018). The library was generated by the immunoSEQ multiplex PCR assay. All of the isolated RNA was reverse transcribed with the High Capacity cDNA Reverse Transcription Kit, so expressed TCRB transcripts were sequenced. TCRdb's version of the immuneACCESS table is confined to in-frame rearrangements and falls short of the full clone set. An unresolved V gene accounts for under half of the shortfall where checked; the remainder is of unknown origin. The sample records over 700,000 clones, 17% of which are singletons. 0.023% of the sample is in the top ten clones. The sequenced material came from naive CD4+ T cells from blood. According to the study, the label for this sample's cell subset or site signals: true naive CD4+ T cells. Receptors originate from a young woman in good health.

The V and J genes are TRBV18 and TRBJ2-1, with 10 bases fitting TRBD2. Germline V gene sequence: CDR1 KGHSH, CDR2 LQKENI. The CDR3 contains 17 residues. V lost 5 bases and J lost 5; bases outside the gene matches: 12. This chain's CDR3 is CASSSNELAGTHNEQFF. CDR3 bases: TGTGCCAGCTCATCAAATGAACTAGCGGGGACGCACAATGAGCAGTTCTTC. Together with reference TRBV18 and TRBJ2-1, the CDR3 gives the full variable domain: NAGVMQNPRHLVRRRGQEARLRCSPMKGHSHVYWYRQLPEEGLKFMVYLQKENIIDESGMPKERFSAEFPKEGPSILRIQQVVRGDSAAYFCASSSNELAGTHNEQFFGPGTRLTVL.

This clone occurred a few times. DNA of the CDR3: TGTGCCAGCTCACCAATCGTCAGCACCCATAAATTAAACACTGAAGCTTTCTTT. Protein product: CASSPIVSTHKLNTEAFF. The V call is TRBV18, the J call TRBJ1-1; D gene uncertain. The CDR3 has 18 residues. Trimming took 2 bases from V and 2 from J, leaving 21 bases between them. CDR1 is KGHSH, CDR2 LQKENI, per germline.

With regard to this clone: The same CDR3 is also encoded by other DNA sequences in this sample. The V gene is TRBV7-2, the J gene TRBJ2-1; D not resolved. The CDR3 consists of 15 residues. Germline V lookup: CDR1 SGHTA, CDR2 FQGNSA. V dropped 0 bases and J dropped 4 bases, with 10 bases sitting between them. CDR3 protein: CASSLASGPYNEQFF. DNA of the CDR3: TGTGCCAGCAGCTTAGCGTCGGGTCCTTACAATGAGCAGTTCTTC.

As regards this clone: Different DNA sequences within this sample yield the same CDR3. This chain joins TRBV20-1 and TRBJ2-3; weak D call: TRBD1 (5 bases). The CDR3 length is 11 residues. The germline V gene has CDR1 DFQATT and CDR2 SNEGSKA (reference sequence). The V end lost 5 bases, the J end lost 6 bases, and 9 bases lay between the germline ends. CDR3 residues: CSAQKGDTQYF. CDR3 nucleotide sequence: TGCAGTGCTCAGAAGGGGGATACGCAGTATTTT.

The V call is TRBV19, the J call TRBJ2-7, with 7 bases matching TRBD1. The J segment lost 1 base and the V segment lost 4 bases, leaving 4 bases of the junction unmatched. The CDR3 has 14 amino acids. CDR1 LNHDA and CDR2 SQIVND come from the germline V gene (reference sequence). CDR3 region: CASSSTGQSYEQYF. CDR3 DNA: TGTGCCAGTAGTAGCACGGGACAGTCCTACGAGCAGTACTTC.

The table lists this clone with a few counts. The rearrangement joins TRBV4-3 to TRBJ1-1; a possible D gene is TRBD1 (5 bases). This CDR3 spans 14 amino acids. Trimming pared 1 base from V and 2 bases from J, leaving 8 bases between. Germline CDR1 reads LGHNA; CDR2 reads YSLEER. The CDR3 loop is CASSQARANTEAFF. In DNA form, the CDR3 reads TGCGCCAGCAGCCAAGCCAGGGCCAACACTGAAGCTTTCTTT.

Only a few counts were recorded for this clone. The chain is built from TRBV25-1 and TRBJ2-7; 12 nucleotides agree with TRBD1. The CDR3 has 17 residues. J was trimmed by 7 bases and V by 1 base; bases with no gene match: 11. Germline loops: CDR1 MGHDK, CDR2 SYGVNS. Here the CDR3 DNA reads TGTGCCAGCAGTGAATGGGCGGGGACAGGGGGCTTAAAGGAGCAGTACTTC. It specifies CASSEWAGTGGLKEQYF.

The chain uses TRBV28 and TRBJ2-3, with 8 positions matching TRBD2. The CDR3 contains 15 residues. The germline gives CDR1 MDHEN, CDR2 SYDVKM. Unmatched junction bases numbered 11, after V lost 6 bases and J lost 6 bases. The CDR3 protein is CASSHGGLGSDTQYF. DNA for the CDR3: TGTGCCAGCAGCCACGGGGGACTAGGATCCGATACGCAGTATTTT.

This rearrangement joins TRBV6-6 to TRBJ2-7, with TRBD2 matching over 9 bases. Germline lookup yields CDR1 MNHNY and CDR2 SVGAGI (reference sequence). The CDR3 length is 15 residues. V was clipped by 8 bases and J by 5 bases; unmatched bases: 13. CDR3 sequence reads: CASAFRASGKNEQYF. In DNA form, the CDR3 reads TGTGCCAGCGCCTTCCGCGCTAGCGGGAAAAACGAGCAGTACTTC.

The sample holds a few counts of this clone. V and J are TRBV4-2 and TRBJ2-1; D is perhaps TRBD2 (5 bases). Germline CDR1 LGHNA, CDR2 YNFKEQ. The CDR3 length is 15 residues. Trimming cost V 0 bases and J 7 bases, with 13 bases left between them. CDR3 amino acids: CASSQDEGEWNEQFF. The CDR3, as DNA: TGTGCCAGCAGCCAAGATGAGGGAGAATGGAATGAGCAGTTCTTC.

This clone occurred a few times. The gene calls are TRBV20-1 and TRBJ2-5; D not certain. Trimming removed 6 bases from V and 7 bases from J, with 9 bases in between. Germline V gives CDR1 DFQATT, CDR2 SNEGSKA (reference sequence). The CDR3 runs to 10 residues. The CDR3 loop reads CSAVWGTQYF. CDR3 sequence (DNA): TGCAGTGCCGTGTGGGGGACCCAGTACTTC.

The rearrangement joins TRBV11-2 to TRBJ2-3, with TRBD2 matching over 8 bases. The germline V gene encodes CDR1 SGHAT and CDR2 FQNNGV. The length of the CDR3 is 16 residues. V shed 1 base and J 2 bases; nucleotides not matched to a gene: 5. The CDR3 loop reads CASSLVGTSPTDTQYF. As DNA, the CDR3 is TGTGCCAGCAGCTTAGTCGGGACTAGTCCCACAGATACGCAGTATTTT.

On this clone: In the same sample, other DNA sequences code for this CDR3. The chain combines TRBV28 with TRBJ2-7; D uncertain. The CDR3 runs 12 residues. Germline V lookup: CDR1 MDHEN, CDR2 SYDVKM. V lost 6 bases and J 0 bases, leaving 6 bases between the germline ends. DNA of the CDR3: TGTGCCAGCAGGTCAAGCTCCTACGAGCAGTACTTC. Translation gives CASRSSSYEQYF.

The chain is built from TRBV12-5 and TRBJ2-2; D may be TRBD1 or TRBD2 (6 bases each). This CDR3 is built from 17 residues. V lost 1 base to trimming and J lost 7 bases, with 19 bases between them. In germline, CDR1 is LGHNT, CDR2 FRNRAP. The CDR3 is CASGLASFPGASGELFF. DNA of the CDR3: TGTGCTAGTGGTTTGGCCTCCTTCCCGGGGGCTAGCGGGGAGCTGTTTTTT.

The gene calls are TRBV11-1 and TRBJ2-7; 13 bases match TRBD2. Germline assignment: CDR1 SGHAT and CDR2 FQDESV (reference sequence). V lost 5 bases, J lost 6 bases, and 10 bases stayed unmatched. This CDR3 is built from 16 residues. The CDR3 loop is CASSTTSGRAVREQYF. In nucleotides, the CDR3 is TGTGCCAGCAGCACTACTAGCGGGAGGGCCGTCCGCGAGCAGTACTTC.

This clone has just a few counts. The CDR3 loop is CASSVGGGRETQYF. CDR3 in DNA: TGTGCCAGCAGCGTAGGGGGGGGTCGAGAGACCCAGTACTTC. The V call is TRBV5-4, the J call TRBJ2-5; the D gene is possibly TRBD2 (7 bases). Trimming left V 4 bases short and J 4 bases short, with 14 bases between. The germline V gene encodes CDR1 SGHNT and CDR2 YYREEE (reference sequence). The CDR3 runs to 14 residues.